This entry lists 22 T cell receptor beta chains sequenced from one sample in a study of blood T cell repertoires in COVID-19. Measured with immunoSEQ multiplex PCR; TCRdb has only the in-frame clones, and not every one. The table records about 240,000 clones, around 81% of them present only once. The sample consisted of peripheral blood. All receptors derive from a woman of 80 years or more with COVID-19, enrolled during active disease.

This chain connects TRBV11-2 to TRBJ1-1, with D uncertain. This CDR3 has 12 residues. V gave up 5 bases and J gave up 1 base, with 5 bases separating them. Germline assignment: CDR1 SGHAT and CDR2 FQNNGV. The CDR3 sequence: CASSRRNTEAFF. DNA of the CDR3: TGTGCCAGCAGCCGCAGGAACACTGAAGCTTTCTTT.

J is TRBJ2-3 and V is TRBV4-1; D unclear. This CDR3 has 14 amino acids. V was clipped by 1 base and J by 3 bases, with 8 bases between them. The V gene's germline CDR1 is MGHRA and CDR2 YSYEKL. DNA for the CDR3: TGCGCCAGCAGCCAAGCGGCGGTGACAGATACGCAGTATTTT. Residues: CASSQAAVTDTQYF.

The chain couples TRBV2 to TRBJ2-5; 9 nucleotides agree with TRBD2. The germline gives CDR1 SNHLY, CDR2 FYNNEI. The CDR3 has 18 residues. V dropped 2 bases and J dropped 1; count of bases not matched to a gene: 11. Written as DNA, the CDR3 is TGTGCCAGCAGTGAATTCAGCGGGAGGCCCAAATTCCAAGAGACCCAGTACTTC. Its translation: CASSEFSGRPKFQETQYF. Combining the CDR3 with reference TRBV2 and TRBJ2-5 gives the whole variable domain EPEVTQTPSHQVTQMGQEVILRCVPISNHLYFYWYRQILGQKVEFLVSFYNNEISEKSEIFDDQFSVERPDGSNFTLKIRSTKLEDSAMYFCASSEFSGRPKFQETQYFGPGTRLLVL.

The chain carries TRBV2 and TRBJ1-6, with TRBD1 matching 9 bases. The CDR3 has 14 amino acids. Germline trimming cut 9 bases from V and 7 bases from J; bases unmatched to any gene: 7. CDR1 SNHLY and CDR2 FYNNEI come from the germline V gene. In nucleotides, the CDR3 is TGTGCCAGTACCGGGACAGGGAACAATTCACCCCTCCACTTT. It translates to CASTGTGNNSPLHF.

The chain couples TRBV11-2 to TRBJ2-5, with 9 positions matching TRBD2. The CDR3 contains 16 residues. The junction had 4 bases not matched to a gene; V was cut back by 1 base and J by 1 base. CDR1 SGHAT and CDR2 FQNNGV come from the germline V gene. The CDR3 protein is CASSLGSSGAQETQYF. The CDR3 bases are TGTGCCAGCAGCTTAGGGTCTAGCGGGGCCCAAGAGACCCAGTACTTC.

The rearrangement links TRBV27 to TRBJ2-7; 14 bases line up with TRBD2. This CDR3 spans 17 amino acids. Unmatched junction bases numbered 6, after V lost 2 bases and J lost 3 bases. The germline V gene encodes CDR1 MNHEY and CDR2 SMNVEV (reference sequence). The CDR3 DNA follows: TGTGCCAGCAGTTTAAGTATCGGACTAGCGGGAGGCTACGAGCAGTACTTC. This encodes CASSLSIGLAGGYEQYF.

The rearrangement links TRBV18 to TRBJ1-5; D not certain. Germline V lookup: CDR1 KGHSH, CDR2 LQKENI. The CDR3 has 13 residues. Trimming pared 3 bases from V and 9 bases from J, leaving 12 bases between. The DNA for the CDR3 is TGTGCCAGCTCACCCGGTCCTGGTTTGCCCCAGCATTTT. Its translation: CASSPGPGLPQHF.

The CDR3 nucleotides are TGTGCCAGCAGCGAAAACCGGGACAGGGCCCGGAATGAGCAGTTCTTC. Its protein product is CASSENRDRARNEQFF. This chain connects TRBV7-9 to TRBJ2-1; 9 bases align to TRBD1. From germline, CDR1 is SEHNR and CDR2 FQNEAQ (reference sequence). The CDR3 has 16 residues. V shed 5 bases, J shed 7 bases, and the junction held 12 bases outside the gene matches.

This chain joins TRBV9 and TRBJ2-7; 8 bases match TRBD1. This CDR3 is 12 amino acids long. V lost 4 bases, J lost 7 bases, and 4 bases stayed unmatched. Germline CDR1 reads SGDLS; CDR2 reads YYNGEE. The CDR3 sequence is CASSSRQGEQYF. The CDR3 coding sequence is TGTGCCAGCAGCTCTCGACAGGGGGAGCAGTACTTC.

The chain combines TRBV18 with TRBJ2-5, with D perhaps TRBD2 (5 bases). The CDR3 runs 15 residues. V was clipped by 6 bases and J by 4 bases, with 18 bases between them. Germline loops: CDR1 KGHSH, CDR2 LQKENI. CDR3 in DNA: TGTGCCAGCTCCCAGGTCCTCGGGGAGAGAGAGACCCAGTACTTC. Its protein product is CASSQVLGERETQYF.

This chain uses TRBV4-2 with TRBJ2-2; 8 bases agree with TRBD2. V shed 4 bases and J 7 bases; nucleotides not matched to a gene: 5. This CDR3 contains 14 residues. The germline gives CDR1 LGHNA, CDR2 YNFKEQ. This CDR3 is CASSPAGTSGELFF. For the CDR3, the DNA is TGTGCCAGCAGCCCCGCCGGGACTAGCGGGGAGCTGTTTTTT.

The V call is TRBV18, the J call TRBJ2-7, with TRBD2 as a possible D gene (6 bases). This CDR3 contains 14 residues. Germline CDR1 reads KGHSH; CDR2 reads LQKENI. The germline V and J ends were trimmed by 8 bases and 0 bases, with 14 bases remaining between them. The CDR3 DNA reads TGTGCCAGCGCCCCTAGCGTGGGCTCCTACGAGCAGTACTTC. Its translation: CASAPSVGSYEQYF. The variable domain in full, with the rest retrieved from reference TRBV18 and TRBJ2-7, is NAGVMQNPRHLVRRRGQEARLRCSPMKGHSHVYWYRQLPEEGLKFMVYLQKENIIDESGMPKERFSAEFPKEGPSILRIQQVVRGDSAAYFCASAPSVGSYEQYFGPGTRLTVT.

The chain employs TRBV19 and TRBJ1-1; tentative D call: TRBD1 (6 bases). Germline V gives CDR1 LNHDA, CDR2 SQIVND (reference sequence). This CDR3 is built from 13 residues. V was cut by 4 bases and J by 3 bases, with 9 bases left in between. The CDR3 region is CASSTYRDTEAFF. The CDR3 DNA follows: TGTGCCAGTAGTACCTACAGGGACACTGAAGCTTTCTTT.

This clone was found many times. V is TRBV6-5 and J is TRBJ1-6, with 7 positions matching TRBD1. The CDR3 extends over 15 amino acids. From germline, CDR1 is MNHEY and CDR2 SVGAGI. V lost 6 bases and J lost 0; bases outside the gene matches: 2. The CDR3 is CASSRGFSYNSPLHF. CDR3 nucleotide sequence: TGTGCCAGCAGCAGGGGGTTCTCCTATAATTCACCCCTCCACTTT.

V is TRBV3-1 (or the pseudogene TRBV3-2) and J is TRBJ1-2; D may be TRBD1 (6 bases). This CDR3 contains 12 residues. Trimming removed 4 bases at V and 5 bases at J, with 8 bases between. Germline CDR1 and CDR2: LGHDT and YNNKEL (reference sequence). The CDR3 DNA reads as TGTGCCAGCAGCCCTACAGGGTATGGCTACACCTTC. Translated: CASSPTGYGYTF.

There are a few counts of this clone. The chain joins TRBV5-1 to TRBJ1-6; a weak D match, TRBD1 (6 bases). Trimming cost V 1 base and J 6 bases, with 8 bases left between them. The V gene's germline CDR1 is SGHRS and CDR2 YFSETQ. The CDR3 covers 14 residues. The CDR3 sequence is CASSLSGANSPLHF. In nucleotides, the CDR3 is TGCGCCAGCAGCTTGTCAGGGGCTAATTCACCCCTCCACTTT.

V and J are TRBV21-1 and TRBJ2-7; TRBD2, as called in the table, went unchecked against the DNA. TRBV21-1 is an annotated pseudogene. This CDR3 contains 10 residues. CDR3: CASPFREQYF. The DNA for the CDR3 is TGTGCCAGCCCTTTTCGCGAGCAGTACTTC.

In the case of this clone: One end of the junction is discordant with germline, which a read error may explain. The J gene is TRBJ1-4, the V gene TRBV7-7; 9 bases are a match to TRBD1. Looked up from germline, CDR1 is SSHAT and CDR2 is FNYEAQ (reference sequence). The CDR3 is 15 residues long. The CDR3 DNA follows: TGTGCTAGCAGCTCAGGACAGGGGCAAAGTGAAAAACTGTTTTTT. Encoded protein: CASSSGQGQSEKLFF.

The chain is built from TRBV4-3 and TRBJ1-2; the match to TRBD1 covers 10 bases. V dropped 1 base and J dropped 7; count of bases not matched to a gene: 9. There are 16 residues in the CDR3. Germline V gene data show CDR1 as LGHNA and CDR2 as YSLEER. In nucleotides, the CDR3 is TGCGCCAGCAGCCAAGTCCCGGGGACAGGGGTAGGTGGCTACACCTTC. Translated, it gives CASSQVPGTGVGGYTF.

This sequence joins TRBV11-2 and TRBJ1-4, with D maybe TRBD1 (5 bases). V lost 5 bases to trimming and J lost 4 bases, with 11 bases between them. Germline V gives CDR1 SGHAT, CDR2 FQNNGV. This CDR3 has 14 amino acids. CDR3 DNA sequence: TGTGCCAGCAGCCTCAGACAGATTAATGAAAAACTGTTTTTT. It codes for CASSLRQINEKLFF.

CDR3 region: CAIWDRRAGEQYF. The CDR3 DNA follows: TGTGCCATTTGGGACCGGAGGGCGGGCGAGCAGTACTTC. The chain employs TRBV2 and TRBJ2-7; D perhaps matches TRBD2 (6 bases). The V and J ends lost 10 bases and 6 bases respectively, with 19 bases between them. CDR1 and CDR2 (germline): SNHLY, FYNNEI. CDR3 length equals 13 residues.

The gene calls are TRBV2 and TRBJ2-2; maybe TRBD1 (6 bases). The CDR3 consists of 15 residues. The V gene's germline CDR1 is SNHLY and CDR2 FYNNEI. Trimming shortened V by 5 bases and J by 0 bases, and 10 bases separated the two germline ends. The DNA for the CDR3 is TGTGCCAGCAGTATTGGGGGCGCGAACACCGGGGAGCTGTTTTTT. Amino acid sequence: CASSIGGANTGELFF. Supplemented by reference TRBV2 and TRBJ2-2, the full variable domain reads EPEVTQTPSHQVTQMGQEVILRCVPISNHLYFYWYRQILGQKVEFLVSFYNNEISEKSEIFDDQFSVERPDGSNFTLKIRSTKLEDSAMYFCASSIGGANTGELFFGEGSRLTVL.